This T cell receptor (beta chain) is from a study of blood T cell repertoires in COVID-19. Overall study: Samples came from the United States, Italy and Spain, spanning acute and convalescent COVID-19. From T cells, B-cell-depleted T cells, or PBMCs came the material, which was cDNA or gDNA.

Authors' processing steps: Reference gene primer amplification yielded estimated nucleated cell counts. Assay: immunoSEQ multiplex PCR; the TCRdb copy retains only in-frame clones and omits some. V, J and clone size are taken as reported in that table, and D and trimming were inferred from the DNA itself. The profile shows 80,000 or so clones, around nine tenths of them singletons. Trimming cost V 7 bases and J 7 bases, with 17 bases left between them. Looked up from germline, CDR1 is SNHLY and CDR2 is FYNNEI. The CDR3 covers 14 residues. The receptor was isolated from a man in his forties or fifties with acute or convalescent COVID-19. The gene calls are TRBV2 and TRBJ1-5; a possible D gene is TRBD1 (6 bases). Sequencing input: peripheral blood. CDR3 bases: TGTGCCAGCACGGTTACAGGGTCGGGGCAGCCCCAGCATTTT. This encodes CASTVTGSGQPQHF.